This entry lists 9 T cell receptor beta chains sequenced from one sample in a study of blood T cells in healthy people across ages. The authors ran a second PCR of roughly 7 to 11 cycles using a sample-barcoded 5' primer and a J-beta primer mix. MiXCR, applied by TCRdb to the 5' RACE reads, yields one record per CDR3 protein. The repertoire includes some 1.6 million distinct CDR3 sequences, roughly 32% of them detected once, and around 11% sits in the top ten. The sequenced sample was blood. Receptors were obtained from a woman in her 30s in good health.

The CDR3 bases are TGTGCCAGCAGCCCTGGGGCGGGGGGCTACAATGAGCAGTTCTTC. This encodes CASSPGAGGYNEQFF. The chain carries TRBV7-3 and TRBJ2-1; 8 bases fit TRBD2. The germline gives CDR1 SGHTA, CDR2 FQGTGA. The CDR3 has 15 residues. The V and J ends lost 5 bases and 3 bases, in that order; junction bases with no gene match: 6.

This clonotype showed up just a few times. The rearrangement joins TRBV7-2 to TRBJ1-1; no definite D call. CDR1 and CDR2 (germline): SGHTA, FQGNSA. With 2 bases removed from V and 4 bases from J, the gap between germline ends came to 11 bases. CDR3 length equals 14 residues. CDR3 region: CASSLTTESTEAFF. The CDR3 DNA reads TGTGCCAGCAGCTTAACCACAGAGAGCACTGAAGCTTTCTTT.

This clonotype was seen a few times. This chain joins TRBV5-5 and TRBJ2-5; D is possibly TRBD2 (6 bases). CDR3 length: 16 residues. Trimming took off 2 bases at V and 5 bases at J, with 19 bases between the two ends. The germline V gene encodes CDR1 SGHKS and CDR2 YYEKEE (reference sequence). The CDR3 spells CASSFSIGGWTETQYF. CDR3 DNA sequence: TGTGCCAGCAGCTTTTCAATCGGGGGATGGACGGAGACCCAGTACTTC.

The V gene is TRBV28, the J gene TRBJ2-5; 7 bases match TRBD1. J lost 0 bases, V lost 6 bases, and 7 bases had no gene match. This CDR3 is 15 amino acids long. The germline gives CDR1 MDHEN, CDR2 SYDVKM. The CDR3 nucleotides read TGTGCCAGCAGGGGAAAAGGGACAGACCAAGAGACCCAGTACTTC. Encoded protein: CASRGKGTDQETQYF.

Only a few counts were recorded for this clonotype. In DNA, the CDR3 is TGCAGTGCGTTAAGCGGGAGTGGAGAGACCCAGTACTTC. The encoded protein is CSALSGSGETQYF. The chain combines TRBV20-1 with TRBJ2-5, with TRBD2 matching 8 bases. The V gene's germline CDR1 is DFQATT and CDR2 SNEGSKA (reference sequence). V gave up 6 bases and J gave up 4 bases; unmatched junction bases: 7. This CDR3 has 13 amino acids.

J is TRBJ2-1 and V is TRBV2; 10 bases align to TRBD2. Unmatched junction bases numbered 9, after V lost 7 bases and J lost 6 bases. The CDR3 totals 15 residues. CDR1 and CDR2 from the germline V gene are SNHLY and FYNNEI. Here the CDR3 reads CASTVPSGGINEQFF. As DNA, the CDR3 is TGTGCCAGCACCGTACCTAGCGGGGGCATCAATGAGCAGTTCTTC. Looking up the rest from reference TRBV2 and TRBJ2-1 gives the full variable domain: EPEVTQTPSHQVTQMGQEVILRCVPISNHLYFYWYRQILGQKVEFLVSFYNNEISEKSEIFDDQFSVERPDGSNFTLKIRSTKLEDSAMYFCASTVPSGGINEQFFGPGTRLTVL.

This clonotype was detected ten times or more. This sequence joins TRBV12-3 or TRBV12-4 and TRBJ2-5; 9 bases fit TRBD1. The CDR3 is 16 amino acids. The V gene end was trimmed by 6 bases and the J gene end by 2 bases; junction bases not matched to a gene: 10. This chain's CDR3 is CASSPGGQGHQETQYF. CDR3 in DNA: TGTGCCAGCAGCCCAGGGGGACAGGGCCATCAAGAGACCCAGTACTTC.

CDR3: CASTSSRVGGARETQYF. The CDR3 DNA reads TGTGCCAGCACATCAAGCCGGGTGGGGGGAGCTAGAGAGACCCAGTACTTC. The J gene is TRBJ2-5, the V gene TRBV7-6; D might be TRBD2 (6 bases). There are 17 residues in the CDR3. Trimming stripped 7 bases from V and 4 bases from J, with 25 bases between. Germline V lookup: CDR1 SGHVS, CDR2 FNYEAQ.

This clonotype was detected only a few times. The chain recombines TRBV7-6 with TRBJ1-1; 8 nucleotides align to TRBD1. Per the germline V gene, CDR1 is SGHVS and CDR2 is FNYEAQ. The trim removed 1 base at V and 4 bases at J, leaving 5 bases unmatched. The CDR3 runs to 15 residues. The DNA of the CDR3 is TGTGCCAGCAGCTTAGATTCCCAGGGGGCCACTGAAGCTTTCTTT. Encoded protein: CASSLDSQGATEAFF.